The present T cell receptor (beta chain) was sequenced within a study of control samples from healthy donors and cancer patients. Sequenced by immunoSEQ multiplex PCR; TCRdb stores in-frame clones only, minus some. The sample holds 150,000 to 180,000 clones, around 95% seen once. This TCR came from a middle-aged man in good health. The source material was blood.

CDR3 residues: CASSYTKGAGYNEQFF. In DNA, the CDR3 is TGTGCCAGCAGCTATACTAAAGGGGCTGGCTACAATGAGCAGTTCTTC. The chain joins TRBV6-2 or TRBV6-3 to TRBJ2-1, with D possibly being TRBD1 (5 bases). CDR1 MNHEY and CDR2 SVGEGT come from the germline V gene. The CDR3 length is 16 residues. Trimming shortened V by 6 bases and J by 3 bases, and 18 bases separated the two germline ends.